These 26 T cell receptor beta chains share one sample of origin, sequenced in a study of blood T cell repertoires in COVID-19. Generated by immunoSEQ multiplex PCR, the TCRdb table keeps only in-frame clones and is missing some. The table shows about 180,000 clones, with 80% to 90% occurring only once. Source material: peripheral blood. All receptors derive from a man between 18 and 35 years old who had recovered from COVID-19.

The chain links TRBV5-1 to TRBJ2-7, with D possibly TRBD1 on 5 matching bases. The V end lost 0 bases, the J end lost 2 bases, and 9 bases lay between the germline ends. Per germline, CDR1 SGHRS and CDR2 YFSETQ. The CDR3 length is 14 residues. CDR3 in amino acids: CASSLVQGTYEQYF. The CDR3, as DNA: TGCGCCAGCAGCTTGGTGCAGGGAACCTACGAGCAGTACTTC.

V usage is TRBV5-6 and J usage is TRBJ2-5; 7 bases line up with TRBD2. The CDR3 loop spans 15 amino acids. V lost 3 bases to trimming and J lost 1 base; unmatched junction nucleotides: 6. Germline V gives CDR1 SGHDT, CDR2 YYEEEE. The CDR3 sequence: CASSSAGLTQETQYF. CDR3 in DNA: TGTGCCAGCAGCTCCGCGGGACTAACCCAAGAGACCCAGTACTTC. The full variable domain, its missing parts supplied by reference TRBV5-6 and TRBJ2-5, is DAGVTQSPTHLIKTRGQQVTLRCSPKSGHDTVSWYQQALGQGPQFIFQYYEEEERQRGNFPDRFSGHQFPNYSSELNVNALLLGDSALYLCASSSAGLTQETQYFGPGTRLLVL.

The J gene is TRBJ2-2, the V gene TRBV4-2, with D perhaps matching TRBD1 (5 bases). Germline CDR1 is LGHNA and CDR2 is YNFKEQ. V was trimmed by 0 bases and J by 8 bases, leaving 13 bases between them. This CDR3 contains 15 residues. The CDR3 sequence is CASSQDGAVRGELFF. The CDR3 nucleotides read TGTGCCAGCAGCCAAGATGGGGCCGTGAGGGGGGAGCTGTTTTTT.

The chain joins TRBV7-9 to TRBJ2-7; 8 bases fit TRBD2. This CDR3 contains 14 residues. V dropped 3 bases and J dropped 5; count of bases not matched to a gene: 6. The germline CDR1 and CDR2 sequences are SEHNR and FQNEAQ (reference sequence). Written as DNA, the CDR3 is TGTGCCAGCAGCTTTGCGGGAGGCCACAACGAGCAGTACTTC. Its translation: CASSFAGGHNEQYF.

The chain employs TRBV6-5 and TRBJ2-7; 7 positions agree with TRBD2. The germline CDR1 and CDR2 sequences are MNHEY and SVGAGI. V dropped 6 bases and J dropped 1; count of bases not matched to a gene: 9. This CDR3 comprises 15 residues. Here the CDR3 DNA reads TGTGCCAGCAGCTCCCCGCGACTAGCTTCCTACGAGCAGTACTTC. Translating it yields CASSSPRLASYEQYF.

The chain has TRBV30 and TRBJ1-1, with 8 nucleotides matching TRBD1. CDR3 length equals 15 residues. The J segment lost 4 bases and the V segment lost 1 base, leaving 8 bases of the junction unmatched. Germline loops: CDR1 GTSNPN, CDR2 SVGIG (reference sequence). CDR3 nucleotides: TGTGCCTGGAGTGCCAGGGGGCTTTTTCGCACTGAAGCTTTCTTT. It specifies CAWSARGLFRTEAFF. Drawing the rest from reference TRBV30 and TRBJ1-1, the complete variable domain is SQTIHQWPATLVQPVGSPLSLECTVEGTSNPNLYWYRQAAGRGLQLLFYSVGIGQISSEVPQNLSASRPQDRQFILSSKKLLLSDSGFYLCAWSARGLFRTEAFFGQGTRLTVV.

This chain uses TRBV29-1 with TRBJ2-1; 14 positions match TRBD2. J was trimmed by 9 bases and V by 4 bases; bases with no gene match: 11. Germline V CDR1 and CDR2: SQVTM, ANQGSEA. The CDR3 totals 16 residues. This CDR3 is CSVGGGGLAGVFEQFF. As DNA, the CDR3 is TGCAGCGTTGGAGGAGGGGGACTAGCGGGAGTGTTTGAGCAGTTCTTC.

The V gene is TRBV15, the J gene TRBJ2-7; D uncertain. Germline values: CDR1 LNHNV, CDR2 YYDKDF (reference sequence). This CDR3 is 17 amino acids long. Between the trimmed V and J ends, which lost 0 bases and 0 bases, there was a span of 15 bases. CDR3 coding DNA: TGTGCCACCAGCAGAGACGGCCGCGGCCAGAGCTCCTACGAGCAGTACTTC. Its protein product is CATSRDGRGQSSYEQYF.

The rearrangement links TRBV9 to TRBJ2-7; TRBD2 matches 11 bases. CDR3 length: 15 amino acids. Germline CDR1 is SGDLS and CDR2 is YYNGEE. The V and J ends lost 3 bases and 2 bases, in that order; junction bases with no gene match: 4. CDR3: CASSAGLAGTYEQYF. CDR3 coding DNA: TGTGCCAGCAGCGCCGGACTAGCGGGTACCTACGAGCAGTACTTC.

This clone was observed a few times. The genes are TRBV7-3 and TRBJ2-7, with 8 nucleotides matching TRBD1. CDR1 SGHTA and CDR2 FQGTGA come from the germline V gene. Trimming cost V 2 bases and J 3 bases; bases outside gene matches: 3. The CDR3 loop spans 14 amino acids. The CDR3 DNA follows: TGTGCCAGCAGCTTAGGACAGGGAAACTACGAGCAGTACTTC. As protein: CASSLGQGNYEQYF.

This sequence joins TRBV3-1 (or the pseudogene TRBV3-2) and TRBJ1-4; 7 bases line up with TRBD1. The CDR3 runs 14 residues. V was clipped by 4 bases and J by 4 bases; unmatched bases: 3. From germline, CDR1 is LGHDT and CDR2 YNNKEL (reference sequence). As DNA, the CDR3 is TGTGCCAGCAGCCCCGGGACAGTTAATGAAAAACTGTTTTTT. Translating it yields CASSPGTVNEKLFF.

The chain has TRBV28 and TRBJ2-5; 9 bases map to TRBD1. The CDR3 runs to 15 residues. Germline CDR1 and CDR2: MDHEN and SYDVKM. J was trimmed by 2 bases and V by 4 bases; bases with no gene match: 5. CDR3 protein: CASSSGTGPQETQYF. DNA for the CDR3: TGTGCCAGCAGTTCCGGGACAGGGCCTCAAGAGACCCAGTACTTC. The complete variable domain, with remaining parts taken from reference TRBV28 and TRBJ2-5, reads DVKVTQSSRYLVKRTGEKVFLECVQDMDHENMFWYRQDPGLGLRLIYFSYDVKMKEKGDIPEGYSVSREKKERFSLILESASTNQTSMYLCASSSGTGPQETQYFGPGTRLLVL.

This clone was seen a single time. V and J are TRBV6-5 and TRBJ1-2; possible D gene TRBD1, 6 bases. Germline CDR1 is MNHEY and CDR2 is SVGAGI. Between the trimmed V and J ends, which lost 7 bases and 4 bases, there was a span of 16 bases. The CDR3 has 14 amino acids. CDR3 DNA: TGTGCCAGCATGGTTACGGACAGAATCTATGGCTACACCTTC. Its translation: CASMVTDRIYGYTF.

This chain uses TRBV6-2 or TRBV6-3 with TRBJ2-7, with 12 positions matching TRBD1. CDR3 length: 15 residues. After removal of 5 bases from V and 5 bases from J, the junction contained 7 bases not matched to a gene. Per germline, CDR1 MNHEY and CDR2 SVGEGT. This CDR3 reads CASSTRDRGHHEQYF. The CDR3 nucleotides are TGTGCCAGCAGTACTCGGGACAGGGGGCACCACGAGCAGTACTTC.

The V call is TRBV6-5, the J call TRBJ1-2; TRBD1 aligns across 7 bases. The ends lost 6 bases at V and 6 bases at J; junction bases unmatched: 4. The CDR3 contains 12 residues. CDR1 and CDR2 from the germline V gene are MNHEY and SVGAGI. The CDR3 is CASSRQGNGYTF. The CDR3 nucleotides are TGTGCCAGCAGCAGACAGGGAAATGGCTACACCTTC.

This clone has more than one count but fewer than ten. This chain uses TRBV2 with TRBJ1-5; D is possibly TRBD1 (5 bases). The CDR3 length is 16 residues. V was clipped by 3 bases and J by 3 bases, with 15 bases between them. The germline gives CDR1 SNHLY, CDR2 FYNNEI. CDR3 sequence (DNA): TGTGCCAGCAGTGAGGTCGAGGCAGGGTTCAATCAGCCCCAGCATTTT. It codes for CASSEVEAGFNQPQHF.

Points on this clone: One end of the junction fails to match germline, which may point to a read error. V is TRBV7-9 and J is TRBJ2-5; D is perhaps TRBD1 (5 bases). CDR1 and CDR2 from the germline V gene are SEHNR and FQNEAQ (reference sequence). CDR3 size: 11 residues. CDR3 in amino acids: CASSAGETQYF. Here the CDR3 DNA reads TGTGCTAGCAGCGCAGGGGAGACCCAGTACTTC.

As DNA, the CDR3 is TGCGCCAGCAGCTTGGTGGGGGGTCGGGACAATGAGCAGTTCTTC. This gives the protein CASSLVGGRDNEQFF. The chain uses TRBV5-1 and TRBJ2-1, with D possibly TRBD2 on 6 matching bases. Germline V CDR1 and CDR2: SGHRS, YFSETQ. The V end lost 0 bases, the J end lost 5 bases, and 12 bases lay between the germline ends. The CDR3 length is 15 residues.

V usage is TRBV6-1 and J usage is TRBJ2-1; 11 positions match TRBD2. The CDR3 runs 18 residues. The V gene end was trimmed by 0 bases and the J gene end by 4 bases; junction bases not matched to a gene: 8. The germline gives CDR1 MNHNS, CDR2 SASEGT. In DNA, the CDR3 is TGTGCCAGCAGTGAAGCGCTACTAGCGGGAGTTTGGTACAATGAGCAGTTCTTC. Residues: CASSEALLAGVWYNEQFF.

The chain combines TRBV9 with TRBJ2-1; 7 bases are a match to TRBD2. From germline, CDR1 is SGDLS and CDR2 YYNGEE. Trimming cost V 0 bases and J 4 bases; bases outside gene matches: 4. The CDR3 is 15 residues long. This CDR3 reads CASSVVAGLYNEQFF. CDR3 in DNA: TGTGCCAGCAGCGTAGTAGCGGGCCTTTACAATGAGCAGTTCTTC. The entire variable domain, with the rest obtained from reference TRBV9 and TRBJ2-1, is as follows: DSGVTQTPKHLITATGQRVTLRCSPRSGDLSVYWYQQSLDQGLQFLIQYYNGEERAKGNILERFSAQQFPDLHSELNLSSLELGDSALYFCASSVVAGLYNEQFFGPGTRLTVL.

This chain joins TRBV7-2 and TRBJ2-7; perhaps TRBD1 as D (5 bases). CDR3 length: 17 amino acids. Germline V gene lookup returns CDR1 SGHTA and CDR2 FQGNSA. V was clipped by 2 bases and J by 4 bases, with 21 bases between them. In DNA, the CDR3 is TGTGCCAGCAGCTTACCCCGTGTAGGGGCGATGGGGTACGAGCAGTACTTC. It yields the protein CASSLPRVGAMGYEQYF.

The V and J genes are TRBV5-1 and TRBJ2-3, with 11 bases matching TRBD2. The germline V gene has CDR1 SGHRS and CDR2 YFSETQ. The CDR3 is 17 amino acids. The junction had 7 bases not matched to a gene; V was cut back by 0 bases and J by 4 bases. CDR3 sequence reads: CASSLELSGRAPDTQYF. CDR3 sequence (DNA): TGCGCCAGCAGCTTGGAGCTTAGCGGGAGGGCCCCAGATACGCAGTATTTT.

The J gene is TRBJ2-7, the V gene TRBV6-1; 7 nucleotides agree with TRBD2. J gave up 5 bases and V 3 bases, and 7 bases lay outside the gene matches. This CDR3 has 14 residues. Germline lookup yields CDR1 MNHNS and CDR2 SASEGT. DNA for the CDR3: TGTGCCAGCAGTGATGGGCGGGAGCTAGACGAGCAGTACTTC. This gives the protein CASSDGRELDEQYF.

This clone was seen at least ten times. This chain uses TRBV4-3 with TRBJ2-1, with D perhaps TRBD1 (5 bases). Germline assignment: CDR1 LGHNA and CDR2 YSLEER. V was pared by 3 bases and J by 7 bases, with 19 bases between. The CDR3 covers 16 residues. The CDR3 is CASSQGHGSVRNEQFF. As DNA, the CDR3 is TGCGCCAGCAGCCAGGGGCACGGGTCAGTTCGTAATGAGCAGTTCTTC.

V gene TRBV6-5 combines with J gene TRBJ2-5; a weak D match, TRBD2 (7 bases). Germline values: CDR1 MNHEY, CDR2 SVGAGI. The length of the CDR3 is 15 residues. Trimming took 7 bases from V and 1 from J, leaving 16 bases between them. The CDR3: CASTRGGALQETQYF. DNA for the CDR3: TGTGCCAGCACCCGAGGGGGGGCACTCCAAGAGACCCAGTACTTC.

This clone has just a few counts. The chain uses TRBV28 and TRBJ1-1; unclear D gene. In germline, CDR1 is MDHEN, CDR2 SYDVKM. The ends were cut back, 5 bases at V and 4 bases at J, with 26 bases in the middle. This CDR3 is 18 amino acids long. CDR3 coding DNA: TGTGCCAGCAGTCCCTCTTTGAGCCGGAGCGGGAAGGGCACTGAAGCTTTCTTT. This translates into CASSPSLSRSGKGTEAFF.